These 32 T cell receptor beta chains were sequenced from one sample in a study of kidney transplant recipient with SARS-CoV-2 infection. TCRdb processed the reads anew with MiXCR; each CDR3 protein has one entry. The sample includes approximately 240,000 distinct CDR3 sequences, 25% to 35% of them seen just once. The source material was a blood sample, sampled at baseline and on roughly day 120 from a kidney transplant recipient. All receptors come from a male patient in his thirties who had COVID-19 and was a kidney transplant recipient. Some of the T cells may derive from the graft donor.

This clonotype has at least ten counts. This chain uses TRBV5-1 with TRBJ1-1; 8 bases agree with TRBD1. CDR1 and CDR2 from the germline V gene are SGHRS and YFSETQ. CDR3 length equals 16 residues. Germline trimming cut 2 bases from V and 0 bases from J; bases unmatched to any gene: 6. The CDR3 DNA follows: TGCGCCAGCAGCTTTGGACAGGGATTCATGAACACTGAAGCTTTCTTT. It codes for CASSFGQGFMNTEAFF.

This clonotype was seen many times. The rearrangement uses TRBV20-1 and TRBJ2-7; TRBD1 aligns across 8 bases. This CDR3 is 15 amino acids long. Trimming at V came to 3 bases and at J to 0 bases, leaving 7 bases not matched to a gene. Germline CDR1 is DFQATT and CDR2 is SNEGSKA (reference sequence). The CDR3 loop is CSASPGQGVSYEQYF. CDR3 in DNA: TGCAGTGCTAGTCCCGGACAGGGAGTCTCCTACGAGCAGTACTTC.

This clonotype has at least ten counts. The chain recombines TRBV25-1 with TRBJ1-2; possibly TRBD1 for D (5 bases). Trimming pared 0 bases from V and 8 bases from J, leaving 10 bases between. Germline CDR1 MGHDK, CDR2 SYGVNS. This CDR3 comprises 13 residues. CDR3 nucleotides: TGTGCCAGCAGTGAATATGGGGGGAGAGGCTACACCTTC. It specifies CASSEYGGRGYTF.

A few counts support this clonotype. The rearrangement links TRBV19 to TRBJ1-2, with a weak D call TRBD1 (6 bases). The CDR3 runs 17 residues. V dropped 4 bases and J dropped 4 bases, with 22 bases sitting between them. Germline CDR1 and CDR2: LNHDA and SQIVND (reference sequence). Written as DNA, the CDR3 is TGTGCCAGTAGTAAGTCAGGGACAAATCGAAAGACCTATGGCTACACCTTC. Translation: CASSKSGTNRKTYGYTF.

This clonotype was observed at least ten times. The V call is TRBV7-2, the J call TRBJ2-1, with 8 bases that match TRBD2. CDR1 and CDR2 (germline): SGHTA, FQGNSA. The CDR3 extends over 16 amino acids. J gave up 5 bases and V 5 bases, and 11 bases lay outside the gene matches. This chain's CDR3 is CASSPQPAGGNNEQFF. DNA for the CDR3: TGTGCCAGCAGCCCCCAGCCCGCGGGGGGAAACAATGAGCAGTTCTTC.

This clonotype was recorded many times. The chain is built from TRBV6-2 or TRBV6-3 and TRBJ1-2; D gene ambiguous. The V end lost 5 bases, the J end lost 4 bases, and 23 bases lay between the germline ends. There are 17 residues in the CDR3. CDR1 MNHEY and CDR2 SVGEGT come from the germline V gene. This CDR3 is CASSVLICIGKTYGYTF. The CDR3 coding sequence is TGTGCCAGCAGTGTGTTGATCTGCATCGGAAAGACCTATGGCTACACCTTC.

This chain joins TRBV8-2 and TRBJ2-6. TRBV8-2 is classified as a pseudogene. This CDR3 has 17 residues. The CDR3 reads CGNAVRIAQSRANVLTF. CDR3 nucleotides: TGTGGCAACGCCGTAAGGATAGCACAAAGTCGGGCCAACGTCCTGACTTTC.

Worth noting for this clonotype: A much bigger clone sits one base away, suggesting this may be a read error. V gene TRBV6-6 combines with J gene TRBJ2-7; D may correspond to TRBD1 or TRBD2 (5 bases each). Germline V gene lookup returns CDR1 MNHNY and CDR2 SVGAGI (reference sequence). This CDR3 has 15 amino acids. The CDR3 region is CASSYSGTDSYGQYF. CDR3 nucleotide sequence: TGTGCCAGCAGTTACTCCGGGACGGATTCCTACGGGCAGTACTTC.

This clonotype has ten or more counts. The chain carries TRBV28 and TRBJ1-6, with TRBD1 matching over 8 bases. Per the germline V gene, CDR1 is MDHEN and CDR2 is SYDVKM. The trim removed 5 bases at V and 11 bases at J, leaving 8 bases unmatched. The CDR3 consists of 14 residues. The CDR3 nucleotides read TGTGCCAGCAGTCCAACGGACAGGGTAGCACCCCTCCACTTT. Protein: CASSPTDRVAPLHF.

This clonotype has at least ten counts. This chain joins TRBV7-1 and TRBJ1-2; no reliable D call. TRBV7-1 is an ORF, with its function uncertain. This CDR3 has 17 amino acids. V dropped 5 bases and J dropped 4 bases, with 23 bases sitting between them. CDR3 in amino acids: CASSTFNHEGKTYGYTF. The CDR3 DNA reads TGTGCCAGCAGCACTTTCAATCACGAGGGAAAGACCTATGGCTACACCTTC.

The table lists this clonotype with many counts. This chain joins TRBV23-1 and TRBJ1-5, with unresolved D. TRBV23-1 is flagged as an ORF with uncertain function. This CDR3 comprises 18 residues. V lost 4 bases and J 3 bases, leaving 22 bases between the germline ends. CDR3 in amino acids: CASSLPRYALRHNQPQHF. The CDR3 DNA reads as TGCGCCAGCAGTCTCCCCCGGTACGCCCTAAGGCACAATCAGCCCCAGCATTTT.

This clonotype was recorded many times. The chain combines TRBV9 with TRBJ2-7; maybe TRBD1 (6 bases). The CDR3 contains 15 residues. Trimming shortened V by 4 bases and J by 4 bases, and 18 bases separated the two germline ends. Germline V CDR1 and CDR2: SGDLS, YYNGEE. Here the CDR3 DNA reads TGTGCCAGCAGCACTGGAACCGGGACACCTTACGAGCAGTACTTC. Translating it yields CASSTGTGTPYEQYF.

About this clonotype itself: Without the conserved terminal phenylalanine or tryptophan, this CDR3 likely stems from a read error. The CDR3 protein is CASSSPPNYNEQFS. The CDR3 nucleotides are TGTGCCAGCAGTTCACCACCTAACTACAATGAGCAGTTCTCC. The chain employs TRBV12-3 or TRBV12-4 and TRBJ2-1; D not certain. Trimming cost V 4 bases and J 3 bases, with 10 bases left between them. The length of the CDR3 is 14 residues.

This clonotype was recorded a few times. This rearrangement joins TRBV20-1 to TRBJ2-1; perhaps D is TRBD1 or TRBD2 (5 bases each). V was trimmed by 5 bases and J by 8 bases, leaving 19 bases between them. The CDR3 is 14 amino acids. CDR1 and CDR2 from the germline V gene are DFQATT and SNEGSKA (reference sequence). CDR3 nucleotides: TGCAGTGCTGGTCGTGAGGGGAGCTCAGATGAGCAGTTCTTC. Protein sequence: CSAGREGSSDEQFF.

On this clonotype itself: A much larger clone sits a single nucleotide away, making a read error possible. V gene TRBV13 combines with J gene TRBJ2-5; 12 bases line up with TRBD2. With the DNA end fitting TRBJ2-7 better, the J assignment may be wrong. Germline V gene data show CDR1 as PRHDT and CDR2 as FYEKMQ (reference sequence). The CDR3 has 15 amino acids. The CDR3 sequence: CAGREGGTSGYEQYF. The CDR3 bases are TGTGCCGGCAGGGAGGGGGGGACTAGCGGGTACGAGCAGTACTTC.

As DNA, the CDR3 is TGTGCCAGCAGCTTAAGGGGGAGCGACGAAGGGGCCCAGTACTTC. Translation gives CASSLRGSDEGAQYF. This rearrangement joins TRBV7-2 to TRBJ2-5; perhaps TRBD1 as D (6 bases). The germline gives CDR1 SGHTA, CDR2 FQGNSA. This CDR3 has 15 amino acids. V lost 2 bases, J lost 9 bases, and 19 bases lay in between. The whole variable domain, filled in from reference TRBV7-2 and TRBJ2-5, reads GAGVSQSPSNKVTEKGKDVELRCDPISGHTALYWYRQSLGQGLEFLIYFQGNSAPDKSGLPSDRFSAERTGGSVSTLTIQRTQQEDSAVYLCASSLRGSDEGAQYFGPGTRLLVL.

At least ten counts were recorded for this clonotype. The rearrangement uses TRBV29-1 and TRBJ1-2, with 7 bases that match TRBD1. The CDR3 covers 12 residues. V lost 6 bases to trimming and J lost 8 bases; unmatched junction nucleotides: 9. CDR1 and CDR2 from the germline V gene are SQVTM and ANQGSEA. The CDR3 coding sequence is TGCAGCGTCTGGGACAGCGTGGGAGGCTACACCTTC. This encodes CSVWDSVGGYTF.

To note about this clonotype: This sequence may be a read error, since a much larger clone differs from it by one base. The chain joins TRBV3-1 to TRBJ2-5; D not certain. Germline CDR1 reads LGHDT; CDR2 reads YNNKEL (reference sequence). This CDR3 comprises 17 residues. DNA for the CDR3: TGTGCCGGCAGCTACGAGAGTCCCATTTCTTTCTCTGAGACCCAGTACTTC. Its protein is CAGSYESPISFSETQYF.

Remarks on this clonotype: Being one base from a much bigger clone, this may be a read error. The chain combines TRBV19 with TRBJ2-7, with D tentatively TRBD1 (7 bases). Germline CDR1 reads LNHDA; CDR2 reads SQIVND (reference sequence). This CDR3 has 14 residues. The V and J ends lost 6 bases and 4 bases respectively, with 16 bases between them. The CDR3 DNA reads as TGTGCCAGTAGCAGGGGGGAGAGAGAATACGAGCAGTACTTC. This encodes CASSRGEREYEQYF.

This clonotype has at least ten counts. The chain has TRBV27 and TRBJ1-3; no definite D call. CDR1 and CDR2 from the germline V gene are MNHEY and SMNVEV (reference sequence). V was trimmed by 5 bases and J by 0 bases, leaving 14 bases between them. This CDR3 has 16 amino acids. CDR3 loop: CASSPITEPSGNTIYF. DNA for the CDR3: TGTGCCAGCAGTCCCATCACAGAACCCTCTGGAAACACCATATATTTT.

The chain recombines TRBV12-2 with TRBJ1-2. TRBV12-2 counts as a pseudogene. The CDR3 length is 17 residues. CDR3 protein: CASRQAQTPRKTYGYTF. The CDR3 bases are TGTGCAAGTCGCCAAGCACAGACTCCACGAAAGACCTATGGCTACACCTTC.

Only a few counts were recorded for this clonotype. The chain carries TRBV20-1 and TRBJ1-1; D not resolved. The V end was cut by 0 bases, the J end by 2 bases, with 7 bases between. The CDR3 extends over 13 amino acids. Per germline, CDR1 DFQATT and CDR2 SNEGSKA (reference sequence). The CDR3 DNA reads TGCAGTGCTAGAGATACAGTTAACACTGAAGCTTTCTTT. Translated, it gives CSARDTVNTEAFF.

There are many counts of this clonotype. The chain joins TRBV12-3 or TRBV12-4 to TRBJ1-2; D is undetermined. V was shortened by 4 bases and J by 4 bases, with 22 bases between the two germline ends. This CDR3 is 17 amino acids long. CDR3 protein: CASSYLHTAGKTYGYTF. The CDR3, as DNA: TGTGCCAGCAGTTACCTACACACAGCAGGAAAGACCTATGGCTACACCTTC.

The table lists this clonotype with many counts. CDR3 in DNA: TGTGCCAGCAGCACCCGGACTAGCTCAGATACGCAGTATTTT. Translating it yields CASSTRTSSDTQYF. The genes are TRBV9 and TRBJ2-3; 8 bases agree with TRBD2. The CDR3 sequence is 14 residues long. J was trimmed by 4 bases and V by 4 bases; bases with no gene match: 5. Per germline, CDR1 SGDLS and CDR2 YYNGEE. Full variable domain (rest looked up from reference TRBV9 and TRBJ2-3): DSGVTQTPKHLITATGQRVTLRCSPRSGDLSVYWYQQSLDQGLQFLIQYYNGEERAKGNILERFSAQQFPDLHSELNLSSLELGDSALYFCASSTRTSSDTQYFGPGTRLTVL.

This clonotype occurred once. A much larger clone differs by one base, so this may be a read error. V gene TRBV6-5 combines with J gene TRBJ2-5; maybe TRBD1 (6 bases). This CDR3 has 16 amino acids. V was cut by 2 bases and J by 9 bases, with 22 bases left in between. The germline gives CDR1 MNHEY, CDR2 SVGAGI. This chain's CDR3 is CASSYSSVRGLVAQYF. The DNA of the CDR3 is TGTGCCAGCAGTTACAGTTCGGTGAGGGGGTTGGTGGCCCAGTACTTC.

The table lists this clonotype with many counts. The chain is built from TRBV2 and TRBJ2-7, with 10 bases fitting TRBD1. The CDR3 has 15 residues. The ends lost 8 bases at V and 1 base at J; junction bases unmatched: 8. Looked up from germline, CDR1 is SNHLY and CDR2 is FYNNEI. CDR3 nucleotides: TGTGCCAGCCACCCCCGACAGGGGGCTTCCTACGAGCAGTACTTC. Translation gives CASHPRQGASYEQYF.

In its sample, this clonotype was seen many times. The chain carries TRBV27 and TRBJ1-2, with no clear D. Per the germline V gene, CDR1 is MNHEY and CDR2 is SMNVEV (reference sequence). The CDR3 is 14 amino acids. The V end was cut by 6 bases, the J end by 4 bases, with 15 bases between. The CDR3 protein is CASSPPGVGYGYTF. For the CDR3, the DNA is TGTGCCAGCAGCCCACCTGGGGTTGGCTATGGCTACACCTTC.

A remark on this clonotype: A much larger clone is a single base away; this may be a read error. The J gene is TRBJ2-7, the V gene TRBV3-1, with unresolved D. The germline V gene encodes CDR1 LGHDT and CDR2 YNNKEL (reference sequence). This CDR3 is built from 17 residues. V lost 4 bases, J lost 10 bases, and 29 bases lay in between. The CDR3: CASSLSFTISFSDTQYF. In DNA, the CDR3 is TGTGCCAGCAGCCTTTCATTTACCATTTCTTTCTCTGATACCCAGTACTTC.

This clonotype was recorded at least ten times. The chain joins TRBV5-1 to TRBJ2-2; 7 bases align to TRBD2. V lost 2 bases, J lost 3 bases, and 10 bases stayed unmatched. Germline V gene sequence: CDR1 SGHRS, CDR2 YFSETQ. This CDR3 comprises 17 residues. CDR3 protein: CASSFGTLGGDTGELFF. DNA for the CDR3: TGCGCCAGCAGCTTCGGGACCCTGGGAGGGGACACCGGGGAGCTGTTTTTT.

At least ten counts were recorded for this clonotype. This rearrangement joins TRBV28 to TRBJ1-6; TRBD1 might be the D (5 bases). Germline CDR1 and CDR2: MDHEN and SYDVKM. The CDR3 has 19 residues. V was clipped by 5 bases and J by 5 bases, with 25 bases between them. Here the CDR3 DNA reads TGTGCCAGCAGTCCCGTGGGGGTGTTTGGTCAGGGCGATAATTCACCCCTCCACTTT. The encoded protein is CASSPVGVFGQGDNSPLHF.

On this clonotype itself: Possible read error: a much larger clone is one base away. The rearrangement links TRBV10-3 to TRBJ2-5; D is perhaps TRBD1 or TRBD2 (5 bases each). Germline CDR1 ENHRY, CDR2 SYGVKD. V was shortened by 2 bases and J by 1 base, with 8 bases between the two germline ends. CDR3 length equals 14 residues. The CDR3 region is CAISEGGVQETQYF. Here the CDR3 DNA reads TGTGCCATCAGTGAGGGGGGTGTCCAAGAGACCCAGTACTTC.

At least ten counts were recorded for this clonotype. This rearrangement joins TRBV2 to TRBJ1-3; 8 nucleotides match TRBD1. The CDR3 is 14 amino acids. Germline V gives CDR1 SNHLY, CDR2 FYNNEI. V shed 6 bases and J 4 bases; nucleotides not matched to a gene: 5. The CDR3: CASSSRDRGNTIYF. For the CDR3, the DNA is TGTGCCAGCAGCTCCCGGGACAGGGGAAACACCATATATTTT.